Below, one T cell receptor beta chain is given with its context. The entry originates in a study of blood T cell repertoires in COVID-19. Whole-study context: Acute and convalescent COVID-19 samples came from the United States, Italy and Spain. T cells, B-cell-depleted T cells, or PBMCs supplied cDNA or gDNA.

Trimming took off 2 bases at V and 2 bases at J, with 14 bases between the two ends. The CDR3 is 16 residues long. Looked up from germline, CDR1 is LNHDA and CDR2 is SQIVND (reference sequence). Study processing details: Counts of nucleated cells, estimated from reference gene primer amplification, were obtained. Libraries were prepared by immunoSEQ multiplex PCR; TCRdb keeps only in-frame clonotypes and omits some of them. That table gives V, J and clone size, and the DNA gave D and trimming. Of a few hundred thousand clones listed, more than 75% are singletons. The V call is TRBV19, the J call TRBJ2-3, with D possibly matching TRBD2 (6 bases). The sequence derives from a woman in her fifties or sixties with acute or convalescent COVID-19. Sequencing used peripheral blood. The CDR3 DNA follows: TGTGCCAGTAGTATATCACAAGCGGGTACCACAGATACGCAGTATTTT. This encodes CASSISQAGTTDTQYF.